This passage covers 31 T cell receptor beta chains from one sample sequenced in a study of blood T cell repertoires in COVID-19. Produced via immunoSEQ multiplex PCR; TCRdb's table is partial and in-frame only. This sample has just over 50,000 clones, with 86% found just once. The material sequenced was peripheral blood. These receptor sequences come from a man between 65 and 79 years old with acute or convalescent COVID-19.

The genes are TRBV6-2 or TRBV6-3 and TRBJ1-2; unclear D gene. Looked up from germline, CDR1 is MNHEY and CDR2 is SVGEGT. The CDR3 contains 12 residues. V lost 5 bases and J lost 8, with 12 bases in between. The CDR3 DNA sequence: TGTGCCAGCAGTACTCGTACCTTCGGCTACACCTTC. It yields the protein CASSTRTFGYTF.

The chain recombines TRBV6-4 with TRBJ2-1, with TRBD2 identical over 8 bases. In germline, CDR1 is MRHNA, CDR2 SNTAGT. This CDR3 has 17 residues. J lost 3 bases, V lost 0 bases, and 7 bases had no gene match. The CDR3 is CASSDSVKAGVYNEQFF. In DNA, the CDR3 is TGTGCCAGCAGTGACTCTGTGAAAGCGGGGGTCTACAATGAGCAGTTCTTC.

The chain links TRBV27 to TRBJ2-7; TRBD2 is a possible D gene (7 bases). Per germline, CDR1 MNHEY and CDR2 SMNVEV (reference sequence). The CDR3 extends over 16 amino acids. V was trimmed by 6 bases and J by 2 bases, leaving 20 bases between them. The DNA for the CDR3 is TGTGCCAGCAGCATTAGGGGGGGGACGGGGACCTACGAGCAGTACTTC. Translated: CASSIRGGTGTYEQYF.

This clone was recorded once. The CDR3 DNA is TGTGCCAGCAGTGAATGGGGCAGGGTGGGAGGCTACAATGAGCAGTTCTTC. Amino acids: CASSEWGRVGGYNEQFF. This chain connects TRBV6-1 to TRBJ2-1; D is possibly TRBD2 (6 bases). Germline V gives CDR1 MNHNS, CDR2 SASEGT. Between the trimmed V and J ends, which lost 2 bases and 3 bases, there was a span of 17 bases. This CDR3 has 17 amino acids.

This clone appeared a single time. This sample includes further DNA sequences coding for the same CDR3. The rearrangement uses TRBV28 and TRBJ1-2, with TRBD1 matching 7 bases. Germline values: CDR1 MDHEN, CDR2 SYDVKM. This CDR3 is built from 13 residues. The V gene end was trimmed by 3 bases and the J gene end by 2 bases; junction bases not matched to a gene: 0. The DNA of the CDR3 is TGTGCCAGCAGTTTGACAGGGAACTATGGCTACACCTTC. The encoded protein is CASSLTGNYGYTF.

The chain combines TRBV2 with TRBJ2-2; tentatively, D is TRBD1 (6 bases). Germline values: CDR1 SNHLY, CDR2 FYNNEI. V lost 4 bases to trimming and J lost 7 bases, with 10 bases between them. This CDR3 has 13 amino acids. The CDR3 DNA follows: TGTGCCAGCAGTGCCCAAGGGGGCGGGGAGCTGTTTTTT. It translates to CASSAQGGGELFF. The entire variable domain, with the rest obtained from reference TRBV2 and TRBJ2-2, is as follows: EPEVTQTPSHQVTQMGQEVILRCVPISNHLYFYWYRQILGQKVEFLVSFYNNEISEKSEIFDDQFSVERPDGSNFTLKIRSTKLEDSAMYFCASSAQGGGELFFGEGSRLTVL.

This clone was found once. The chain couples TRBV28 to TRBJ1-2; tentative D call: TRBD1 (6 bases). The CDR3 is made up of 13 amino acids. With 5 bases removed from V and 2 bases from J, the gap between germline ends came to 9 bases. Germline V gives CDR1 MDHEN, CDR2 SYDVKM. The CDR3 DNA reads TGTGCCAGCAGTGCAACAGGGAACTATGGCTACACCTTC. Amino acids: CASSATGNYGYTF.

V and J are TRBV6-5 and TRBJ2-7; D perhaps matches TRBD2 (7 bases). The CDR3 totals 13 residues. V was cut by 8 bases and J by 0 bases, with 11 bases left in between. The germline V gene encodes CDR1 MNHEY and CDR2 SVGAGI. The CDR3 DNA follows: TGTGCCAGCGGGAGGGGGAGCTCCTACGAGCAGTACTTC. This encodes CASGRGSSYEQYF.

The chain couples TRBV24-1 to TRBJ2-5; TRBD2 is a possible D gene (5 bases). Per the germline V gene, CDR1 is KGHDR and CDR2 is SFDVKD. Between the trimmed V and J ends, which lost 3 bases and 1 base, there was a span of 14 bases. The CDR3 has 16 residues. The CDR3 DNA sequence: TGTGCCACCAGTGATAAGACGGACTTAAGCCAAGAGACCCAGTACTTC. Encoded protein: CATSDKTDLSQETQYF.

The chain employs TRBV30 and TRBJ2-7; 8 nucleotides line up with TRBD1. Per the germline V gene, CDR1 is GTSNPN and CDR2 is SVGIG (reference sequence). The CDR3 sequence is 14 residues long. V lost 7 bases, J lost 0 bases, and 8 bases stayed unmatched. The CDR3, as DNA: TGTGCCTCGACGGGACAGGAACGCTCCTACGAGCAGTACTTC. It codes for CASTGQERSYEQYF.

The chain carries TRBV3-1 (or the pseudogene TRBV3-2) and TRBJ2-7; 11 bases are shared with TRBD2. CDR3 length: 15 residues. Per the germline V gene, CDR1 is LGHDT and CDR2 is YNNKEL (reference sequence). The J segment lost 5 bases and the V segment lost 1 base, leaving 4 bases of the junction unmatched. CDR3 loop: CASSQGLAGSNEQYF. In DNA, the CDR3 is TGTGCCAGCAGCCAAGGACTAGCGGGGTCTAACGAGCAGTACTTC.

The CDR3 DNA reads TGTGCCAGTAGTACGTCCCCCAGGGGGGAGATGAGTTATGGCTACACCTTC. Protein: CASSTSPRGEMSYGYTF. The rearrangement uses TRBV19 and TRBJ1-2, with TRBD1 matching over 7 bases. Trimming took 4 bases from V and 5 from J; bases not matched to a gene: 16. Germline V gene sequence: CDR1 LNHDA, CDR2 SQIVND (reference sequence). This CDR3 spans 17 amino acids.

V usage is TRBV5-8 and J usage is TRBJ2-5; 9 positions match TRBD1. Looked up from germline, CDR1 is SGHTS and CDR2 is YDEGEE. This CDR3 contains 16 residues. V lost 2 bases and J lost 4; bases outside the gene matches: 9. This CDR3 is CASSFGLTGGRETQYF. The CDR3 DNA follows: TGTGCCAGCAGCTTTGGGTTAACAGGGGGCAGAGAGACCCAGTACTTC.

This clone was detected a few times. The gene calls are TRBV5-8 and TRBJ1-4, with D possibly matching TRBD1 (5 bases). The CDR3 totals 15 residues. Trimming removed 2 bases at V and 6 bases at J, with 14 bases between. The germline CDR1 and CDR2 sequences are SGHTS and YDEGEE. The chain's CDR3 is CASSLGRGGDEKLFF. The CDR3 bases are TGTGCCAGCAGCTTAGGGAGGGGCGGCGATGAAAAACTGTTTTTT. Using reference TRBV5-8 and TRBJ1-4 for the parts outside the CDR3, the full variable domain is EAGVTQSPTHLIKTRGQQATLRCSPISGHTSVYWYQQALGLGLQFLLWYDEGEERNRGNFPPRFSGRQFPNYSSELNVNALELEDSALYLCASSLGRGGDEKLFFGSGTQLSVL.

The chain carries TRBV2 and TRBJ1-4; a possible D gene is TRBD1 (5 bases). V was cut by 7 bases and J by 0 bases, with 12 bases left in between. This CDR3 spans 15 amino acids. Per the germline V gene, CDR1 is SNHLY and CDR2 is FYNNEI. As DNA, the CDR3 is TGTGCCAGCAAGTGGGGGGGGACAACTAATGAAAAACTGTTTTTT. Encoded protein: CASKWGGTTNEKLFF.

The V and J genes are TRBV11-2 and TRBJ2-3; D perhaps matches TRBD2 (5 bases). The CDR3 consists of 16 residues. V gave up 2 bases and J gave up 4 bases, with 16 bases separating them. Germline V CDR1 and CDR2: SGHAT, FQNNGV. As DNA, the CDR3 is TGTGCCAGCAGCTTACGGCTTGCCGGCGGGCCAGATACGCAGTATTTT. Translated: CASSLRLAGGPDTQYF. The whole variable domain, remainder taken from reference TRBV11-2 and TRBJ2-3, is EAGVAQSPRYKIIEKRQSVAFWCNPISGHATLYWYQQILGQGPKLLIQFQNNGVVDDSQLPKDRFSAERLKGVDSTLKIQPAKLEDSAVYLCASSLRLAGGPDTQYFGPGTRLTVL.

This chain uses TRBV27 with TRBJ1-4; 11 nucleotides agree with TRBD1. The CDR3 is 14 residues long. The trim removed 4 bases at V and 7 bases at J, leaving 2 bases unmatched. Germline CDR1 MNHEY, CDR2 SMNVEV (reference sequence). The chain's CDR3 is CASSSGQGGEKLFF. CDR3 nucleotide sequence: TGTGCCAGCAGTTCGGGACAGGGGGGTGAAAAACTGTTTTTT.

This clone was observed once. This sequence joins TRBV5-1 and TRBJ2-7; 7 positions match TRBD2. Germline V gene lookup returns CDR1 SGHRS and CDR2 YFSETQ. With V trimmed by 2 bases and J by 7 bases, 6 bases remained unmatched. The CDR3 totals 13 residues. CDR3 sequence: CASSLGEGREQYV. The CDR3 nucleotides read TGCGCCAGCAGCTTAGGGGAGGGTAGGGAGCAGTACGTC.

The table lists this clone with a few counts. The CDR3 reads CASSPRTGLDTIYF. CDR3 nucleotide sequence: TGTGCCAGCTCACCACGGACAGGGCTGGACACCATATATTTT. V and J are TRBV18 and TRBJ1-3, with 8 bases aligning to TRBD1. Trimming at V came to 1 base and at J to 8 bases, leaving 4 bases not matched to a gene. CDR1 and CDR2 from the germline V gene are KGHSH and LQKENI. The CDR3 is 14 residues long.

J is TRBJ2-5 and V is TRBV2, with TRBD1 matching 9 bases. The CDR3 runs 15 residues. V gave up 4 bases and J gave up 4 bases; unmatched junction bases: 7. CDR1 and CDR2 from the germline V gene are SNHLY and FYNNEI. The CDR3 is CASSGGTGYGETQYF. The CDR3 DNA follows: TGTGCCAGCAGTGGGGGGACAGGGTATGGAGAGACCCAGTACTTC.

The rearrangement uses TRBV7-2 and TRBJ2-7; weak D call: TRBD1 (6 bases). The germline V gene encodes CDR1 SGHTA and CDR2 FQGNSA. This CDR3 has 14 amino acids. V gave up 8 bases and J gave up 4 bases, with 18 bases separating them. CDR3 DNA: TGTGCCAGCGCGATACAGGGTTTAAATTACGAGCAGTACTTC. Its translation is CASAIQGLNYEQYF.

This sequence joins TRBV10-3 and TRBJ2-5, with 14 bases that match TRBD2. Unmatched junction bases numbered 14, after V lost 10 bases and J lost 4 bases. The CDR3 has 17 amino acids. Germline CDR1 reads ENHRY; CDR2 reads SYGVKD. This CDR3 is CATSGGTSGSLRETQYF. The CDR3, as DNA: TGTGCCACCTCAGGCGGGACTAGCGGGAGTTTGAGAGAGACCCAGTACTTC.

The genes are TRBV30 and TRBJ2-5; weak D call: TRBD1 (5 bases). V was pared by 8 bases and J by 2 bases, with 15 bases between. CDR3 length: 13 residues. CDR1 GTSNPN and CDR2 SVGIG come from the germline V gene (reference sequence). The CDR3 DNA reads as TGTGCCCTAGTTGGGGCCGATCAAGAGACCCAGTACTTC. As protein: CALVGADQETQYF.

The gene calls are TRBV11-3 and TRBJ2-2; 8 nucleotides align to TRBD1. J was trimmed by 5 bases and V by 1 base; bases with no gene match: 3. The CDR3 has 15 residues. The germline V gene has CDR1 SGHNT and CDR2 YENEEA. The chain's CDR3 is CASSLGRGRTGELFF. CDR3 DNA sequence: TGTGCCAGCAGCTTAGGCAGGGGGCGTACCGGGGAGCTGTTTTTT.

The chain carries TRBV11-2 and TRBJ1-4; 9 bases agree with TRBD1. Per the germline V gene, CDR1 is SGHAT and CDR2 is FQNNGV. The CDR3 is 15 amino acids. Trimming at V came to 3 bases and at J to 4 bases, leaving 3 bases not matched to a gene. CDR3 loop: CASSLGQGNNEKLFF. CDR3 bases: TGTGCCAGCAGCTTGGGACAGGGAAATAATGAAAAACTGTTTTTT.

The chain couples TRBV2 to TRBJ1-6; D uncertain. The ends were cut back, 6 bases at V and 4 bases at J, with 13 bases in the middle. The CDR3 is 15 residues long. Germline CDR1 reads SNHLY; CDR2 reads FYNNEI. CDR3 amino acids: CASRDYEGYNSPLHF. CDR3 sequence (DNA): TGTGCCAGCAGAGATTATGAGGGTTATAATTCACCCCTCCACTTT.

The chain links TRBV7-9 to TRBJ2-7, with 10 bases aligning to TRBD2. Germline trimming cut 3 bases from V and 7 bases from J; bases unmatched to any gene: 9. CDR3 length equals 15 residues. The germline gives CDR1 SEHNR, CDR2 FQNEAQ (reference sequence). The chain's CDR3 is CASSLASGSPGEQYF. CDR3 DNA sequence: TGTGCCAGCAGCTTGGCTAGCGGGAGCCCCGGGGAGCAGTACTTC.

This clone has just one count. CDR3 DNA sequence: TGTGCCAGCAGTTTAGGGACATCCTATGGCTACACCTTC. This codes for CASSLGTSYGYTF. The gene calls are TRBV12-3 or TRBV12-4 and TRBJ1-2; D perhaps matches TRBD1 (5 bases). The CDR3 is 13 residues long. Trimming removed 1 base from V and 4 bases from J, with 7 bases in between.

The CDR3 reads CASRGQGQSYEQYV. CDR3 bases: TGTGCCAGCAGAGGGCAGGGACAGTCCTACGAGCAGTACGTC. This chain uses TRBV5-6 with TRBJ2-7, with 7 positions matching TRBD1. Germline V gene sequence: CDR1 SGHDT, CDR2 YYEEEE. The J segment lost 1 base and the V segment lost 5 bases, leaving 6 bases of the junction unmatched. The CDR3 runs 14 residues.

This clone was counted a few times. CDR3: CSARDWETEAFF. The CDR3 coding sequence is TGCAGCGCCCGTGATTGGGAGACTGAAGCTTTCTTT. V and J are TRBV29-1 and TRBJ1-1, with D unresolved. The germline V gene has CDR1 SQVTM and CDR2 ANQGSEA. The V gene lost 7 bases and the J gene lost 5 bases, with 14 bases spanning the gap. The CDR3 length is 12 residues.

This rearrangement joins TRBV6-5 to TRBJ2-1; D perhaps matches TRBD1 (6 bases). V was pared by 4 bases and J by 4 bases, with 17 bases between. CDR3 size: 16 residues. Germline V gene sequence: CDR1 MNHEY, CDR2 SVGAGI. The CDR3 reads CASSSGRQANYNEQFF. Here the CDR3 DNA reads TGTGCCAGCAGTTCGGGGCGACAGGCGAATTACAATGAGCAGTTCTTC.